Listed here are 6 T cell receptor beta chains from one sample, sequenced in a study of T cells after yellow fever vaccination. TCRdb used MiXCR to reprocess the 5' RACE reads, holding one entry per CDR3 protein. The data show about 630,000 distinct CDR3 sequences, 12% seen once. Sequenced here: PBMCs, sampled on the day of the yellow fever booster vaccination. All receptors come from a man aged 30 to 39 who received the YFV17D yellow fever vaccine.

This clonotype has more than one count but fewer than ten. The chain couples TRBV7-6 to TRBJ2-1, with D possibly being TRBD1 (6 bases). Germline V lookup: CDR1 SGHVS, CDR2 FNYEAQ. V shed 3 bases and J shed 1 base, with 13 bases lying between them. This CDR3 spans 16 amino acids. CDR3 amino acids: CASSFLPDSSYNEQFF. As DNA, the CDR3 is TGTGCCAGCAGCTTTCTCCCGGACAGTTCCTACAATGAGCAGTTCTTC. Based on the CDR3 plus reference TRBV7-6 and TRBJ2-1, the full variable domain is GAGVSQSPRYKVTKRGQDVALRCDPISGHVSLYWYRQALGQGPEFLTYFNYEAQQDKSGLPNDRFSAERPEGSISTLTIQRTEQRDSAMYRCASSFLPDSSYNEQFFGPGTRLTVL.

A few counts support this clonotype. This chain links TRBV20-1 with TRBJ2-2, with TRBD2 identical over 10 bases. With V trimmed by 2 bases and J by 4 bases, 1 base remained unmatched. Germline CDR1 reads DFQATT; CDR2 reads SNEGSKA (reference sequence). The CDR3 extends over 14 amino acids. The CDR3 DNA sequence: TGCAGTGCTAGACTAGCGGGAGTCACCGGGGAGCTGTTTTTT. It translates to CSARLAGVTGELFF.

The chain carries TRBV6-5 and TRBJ2-1, with 9 bases lining up with TRBD2. Germline trimming cut 4 bases from V and 6 bases from J; bases unmatched to any gene: 10. This CDR3 region has 16 residues. CDR1 MNHEY and CDR2 SVGAGI come from the germline V gene. The chain's CDR3 is CASSLILSGRGNEQFF. Written as DNA, the CDR3 is TGTGCCAGCAGTTTGATCCTTAGCGGGAGAGGCAATGAGCAGTTCTTC.

This clonotype was seen repeatedly, ten times or more. The CDR3 DNA sequence: TGTGCCACTTCAGCCGGGACTAGTCCCTCCTACGAGCAGTACTTC. This codes for CATSAGTSPSYEQYF. This chain connects TRBV27 to TRBJ2-7; 8 nucleotides match TRBD2. CDR3 length: 15 amino acids. V lost 10 bases and J lost 0; bases outside the gene matches: 11. CDR1 and CDR2 from the germline V gene are MNHEY and SMNVEV (reference sequence).

The V gene is TRBV10-2, the J gene TRBJ1-3; 7 bases are shared with TRBD1. The trim removed 4 bases at V and 2 bases at J, leaving 8 bases unmatched. The germline V gene has CDR1 WSHSY and CDR2 SAAADI. The CDR3 runs to 16 residues. In nucleotides, the CDR3 is TGCGCCAGCAGTGCCCTAGACAGGGTAGCTGGAAACACCATATATTTT. Encoded protein: CASSALDRVAGNTIYF.

J is TRBJ2-3 and V is TRBV5-5, with D uncertain. Germline V lookup: CDR1 SGHKS, CDR2 YYEKEE (reference sequence). CDR3 length equals 17 residues. Trimming left V 3 bases short and J 3 bases short, with 20 bases between. CDR3 region: CASSSSRRAVGTDTQYF. CDR3 sequence (DNA): TGTGCCAGCAGCTCCTCACGTAGGGCGGTTGGTACAGATACGCAGTATTTT.